This is a list of T cell receptor beta chains from one sample in a study of beta chain features in type 1 diabetes. Assay: immunoSEQ multiplex PCR; the TCRdb copy retains only in-frame clones and omits some. Counted here are under 300,000 clones, about a tenth occurring once; the ten biggest clones make up about 0.018%. The sequenced material came from naive CD4+ T cells from blood. The receptors originated from a man aged 30 to 45 with type 1 diabetes. Each CDR3 is given with its conserved first and last residue. D genes are given only for firm matches. Size values are once, few and many counts, or a class for expanded clones, and some rows have none.

TRBJ2-5 | TRBD2 | few | TRBV4-3 | 17 | TGCGCCAGCAGCCAAGAACGACCCGGACTAGCGGTGGAGACCCAGTACTTC | CASSQERPGLAVETQYF
TRBJ2-7 | - | - | TRBV18 | 12 | TGTGCCAGCTCATCTCAGGGGAGCGAGCAGTACTTC | CASSSQGSEQYF
TRBJ2-3 | TRBD2 | - | TRBV7-2 | 15 | TGTGCCAGCAGCCGACTAGCGGGGGCCACAGATACGCAGTATTTT | CASSRLAGATDTQYF
TRBJ1-4 | TRBD1 | - | TRBV6-6 | 15 | TGTGCCAGCAGTCTGACAGGGGCCAGGGTTGAAAAACTGTTTTTT | CASSLTGARVEKLFF
TRBJ2-7 | TRBD1 | few | TRBV28 | 16 | TGTGCCAGAAGACAGGGGATCACCTTGGGGACCTACGAGCAGTACTTC | CARRQGITLGTYEQYF
TRBJ1-2 | - | few | TRBV2 | 15 | TGTGCCAGCAGTGAATGGAGGGAATCTAACTATGGCTACACCTTC | CASSEWRESNYGYTF
TRBJ2-5 | - | - | TRBV30 | 12 | TGTGCCTGGAGTCCGAGCCCCCCTGCCCAGTACTTC | CAWSPSPPAQYF
TRBJ2-3 | TRBD2 | - | TRBV29-1 | 14 | TGCAGCGTTGAAAGGCTAGCGGCCACAGATACGCAGTATTTT | CSVERLAATDTQYF
TRBJ1-5 | TRBD1 | few | TRBV4-3 | 14 | TGCGCCAGCAGCCAGGGACAGGGGGATCAGCCCCAGCATTTT | CASSQGQGDQPQHF
TRBJ2-3 | - | - | TRBV2 | 14 | TGTGCCAGCAACGTTGGCGGGGGCACAGATACGCAGTATTTT | CASNVGGGTDTQYF
TRBJ2-1 | TRBD2 | few | TRBV5-1 | 17 | TGCGCCAGCAGCTCGGGACTAGCGGGGGGCGCCTACAATGAGCAGTTCTTC | CASSSGLAGGAYNEQFF
TRBJ2-7 | TRBD2 | once | TRBV27 | 15 | TGTGCCAGCAGCCTACTAGCGGGGACCCCCTACGAGCAGTACTTC | CASSLLAGTPYEQYF
TRBJ1-2 | - | - | TRBV5-4 | 12 | TGTGCCAGCAGTACCGACAGCTATGGCTACACCTTC | CASSTDSYGYTF
TRBJ2-7 | - | few | TRBV14 | 14 | TGTGCCAGCAGCCGTACGTCGGGGGACTACGAGCAGTACTTC | CASSRTSGDYEQYF
TRBJ1-1 | TRBD1 | - | TRBV6-4 | 14 | TGTGCCAGCAGACCCGGACAGGGAGACACTGAAGCTTTCTTT | CASRPGQGDTEAFF
TRBJ1-4 | TRBD1 | - | TRBV18 | 14 | TGTGCCAGCTCCCTACAGGGGGCCGATGAAAAACTGTTTTTT | CASSLQGADEKLFF
TRBJ1-1 | - | few | TRBV2 | 13 | TGTGCCAGCAGCCCGGACAGTAACACTGAAGCTTTCTTT | CASSPDSNTEAFF
TRBJ1-2 | - | few | TRBV2 | 13 | TGTGCCAGCAGTGAAGCCGTTTACTATGGCTACACCTTC | CASSEAVYYGYTF
TRBJ2-7 | TRBD1 | few | TRBV2 | 15 | TGTGCCAGCAGTGGGGGACAGGGGGCGCGAAACGAGCAGTACTTC | CASSGGQGARNEQYF
TRBJ2-5 | TRBD2 | few | TRBV7-3 | 15 | TGTGCCAGCAGCTTAACTGGGACTAGGGGAGAGACCCAGTACTTC | CASSLTGTRGETQYF
TRBJ2-5 | - | - | TRBV7-9 | 13 | TGTGCCAGCAGCTTAGCGGAGGTAGAGACCCAGTACTTC | CASSLAEVETQYF
TRBJ2-2 | TRBD1 | few | TRBV7-2 | 16 | TGTGCCAGCAGCTTAGAGGGACAGGGGTATGGGAGGGAGCTGTTTTTT | CASSLEGQGYGRELFF
TRBJ2-3 | TRBD2 | - | TRBV7-9 | 16 | TGTGCCAGCAGCACGGGACTAGCGGGGATCACAGATACGCAGTATTTT | CASSTGLAGITDTQYF
TRBJ2-7 | - | - | TRBV11-2 | 13 | TGTGCCAGCAGCTTAGCCCGCGGGTACGAGCAGTACTTC | CASSLARGYEQYF
TRBJ1-2 | - | - | TRBV7-3 | 14 | TGTGCCAGCAGCATAGGGAGTTCTAACTATGGCTACACCTTC | CASSIGSSNYGYTF
TRBJ1-5 | - | - | TRBV6-5 | 13 | TGTGCCAGCAGTACTCAGGGGAATCAGCCCCAGCATTTT | CASSTQGNQPQHF
TRBJ2-5 | TRBD1 | few | TRBV30 | 12 | TGTGCCCTTGACAGGGCGGGAGAGACCCAGTACTTC | CALDRAGETQYF
TRBJ1-2 | - | few | TRBV7-2 | 14 | TGTGCCAGCAGCCCCCCGGTAGCTAACTATGGCTACACCTTC | CASSPPVANYGYTF
TRBJ2-3 | TRBD2 | few | TRBV2 | 15 | TGTGCCAGCACTCAAGCGGGGGGGTTTGGAGATACGCAGTATTTT | CASTQAGGFGDTQYF
TRBJ2-5 | - | few | TRBV5-4 | 14 | TGTGCCAGCAGCCAAGGGACTGCACAAGAGACCCAGTACTTC | CASSQGTAQETQYF
TRBJ1-1 | - | few | TRBV18 | 15 | TGTGCCAGCTCACCACCTGGCAGGGTGAACACTGAAGCTTTCTTT | CASSPPGRVNTEAFF
TRBJ2-3 | TRBD2 | few | TRBV9 | 13 | TGTGCCACCTCGGGAGGGGGGGCAGATACGCAGTATTTT | CATSGGGADTQYF
TRBJ1-1 | TRBD1 | few | TRBV7-2 | 18 | TGTGCCAGCAGCCCCAGCCCGGGACAGGGGGCAACGAACACTGAAGCTTTCTTT | CASSPSPGQGATNTEAFF
TRBJ2-3 | TRBD2 | few | TRBV4-2 | 17 | TGTGCCAGCAGCCAAGATTGGACTAGCGGGTACCCAGATACGCAGTATTTT | CASSQDWTSGYPDTQYF
TRBJ2-5 | - | few | TRBV4-1 | 15 | TGCGCCAGCAGCCTATATGGGGGGAATAAAGAGACCCAGTACTTC | CASSLYGGNKETQYF
TRBJ2-1 | - | - | TRBV9 | 14 | TGTGCCAGCAGCGTAGCCGGGGGGCGGGATGAGCAGTTCTTC | CASSVAGGRDEQFF
TRBJ1-4 | TRBD1 | - | TRBV29-1 | 13 | TGCAGCGTTGGGGACAGGGTCGATGAAAAACTGTTTTTT | CSVGDRVDEKLFF
TRBJ1-3 | - | few | TRBV25-1 | 13 | TGTGCCAGCAGCACACCAGGGGGAAACACCATATATTTT | CASSTPGGNTIYF
TRBJ2-5 | TRBD2 | - | TRBV25-1 | 15 | TGTGCCAGCAGTGCGGCTAGCGGGGGTCAAGAGACCCAGTACTTC | CASSAASGGQETQYF
TRBJ2-7 | - | few | TRBV11-1 | 13 | TGTGCCAGCAATAGTCAGGGATCCTACGAGCAGTACTTC | CASNSQGSYEQYF
TRBJ1-1 | TRBD1 | few | TRBV19 | 14 | TGTGCCAGTAGGGAGTCCAGGGGGCGGACTGAAGCTTTCTTT | CASRESRGRTEAFF